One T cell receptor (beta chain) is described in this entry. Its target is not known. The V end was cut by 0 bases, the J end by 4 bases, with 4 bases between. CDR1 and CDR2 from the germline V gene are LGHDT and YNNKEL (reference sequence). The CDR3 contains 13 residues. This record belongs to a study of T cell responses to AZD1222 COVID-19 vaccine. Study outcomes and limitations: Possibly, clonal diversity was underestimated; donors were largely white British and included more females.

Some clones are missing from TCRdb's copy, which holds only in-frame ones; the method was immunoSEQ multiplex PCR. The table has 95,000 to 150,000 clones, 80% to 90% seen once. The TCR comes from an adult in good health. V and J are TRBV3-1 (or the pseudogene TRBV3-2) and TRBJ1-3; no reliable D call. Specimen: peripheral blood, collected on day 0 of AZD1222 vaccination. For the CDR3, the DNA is TGTGCCAGCAGCCAAGAAACGGGAAACACCATATATTTT. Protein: CASSQETGNTIYF.